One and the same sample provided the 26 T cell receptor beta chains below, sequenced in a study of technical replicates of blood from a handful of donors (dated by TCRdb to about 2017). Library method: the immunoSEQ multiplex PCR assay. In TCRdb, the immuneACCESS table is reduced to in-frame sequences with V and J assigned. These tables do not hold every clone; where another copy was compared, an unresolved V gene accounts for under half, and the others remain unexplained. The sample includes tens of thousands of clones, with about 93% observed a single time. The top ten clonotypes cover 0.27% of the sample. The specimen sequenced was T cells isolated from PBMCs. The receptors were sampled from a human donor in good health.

The CDR3 is CASSPGTPYEQYF. CDR3 nucleotides: TGTGCCAGCAGCCCAGGGACTCCCTACGAGCAGTACTTC. The gene calls are TRBV7-9 and TRBJ2-7; tentative D call: TRBD2 (6 bases). There are 13 residues in the CDR3. V lost 5 bases and J lost 2, with 10 bases in between. Germline V gene sequence: CDR1 SEHNR, CDR2 FQNEAQ (reference sequence).

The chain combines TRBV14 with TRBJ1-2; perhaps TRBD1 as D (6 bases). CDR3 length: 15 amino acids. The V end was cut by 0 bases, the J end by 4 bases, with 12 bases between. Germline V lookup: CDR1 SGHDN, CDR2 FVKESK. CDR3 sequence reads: CASSQELTGSYGYTF. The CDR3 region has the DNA TGTGCCAGCAGCCAAGAGCTTACAGGGAGCTATGGCTACACCTTC.

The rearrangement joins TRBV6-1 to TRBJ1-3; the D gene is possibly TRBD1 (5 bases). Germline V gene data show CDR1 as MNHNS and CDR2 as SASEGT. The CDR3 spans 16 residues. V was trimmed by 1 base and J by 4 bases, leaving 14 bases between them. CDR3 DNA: TGTGCCAGCAGTGAAGGGACACTCAGTTTGGGAAACACCATATATTTT. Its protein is CASSEGTLSLGNTIYF.

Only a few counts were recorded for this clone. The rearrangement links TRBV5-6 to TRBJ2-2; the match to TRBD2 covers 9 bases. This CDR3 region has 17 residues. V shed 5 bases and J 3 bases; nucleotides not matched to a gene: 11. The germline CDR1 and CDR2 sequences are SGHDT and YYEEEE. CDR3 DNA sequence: TGTGCCAGCAGGAGGATACCGGGACTAGCTGACACCGGGGAGCTGTTTTTT. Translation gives CASRRIPGLADTGELFF.

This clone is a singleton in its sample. In DNA, the CDR3 is TGTGCCAGCAGTGCTTTGGGAGGAAAGGCCAAAAACATTCAGTACTTC. Its protein is CASSALGGKAKNIQYF. This chain uses TRBV6-1 with TRBJ2-4; possibly TRBD2 for D (6 bases). There are 16 residues in the CDR3. CDR1 is MNHNS and CDR2 is SASEGT in the germline V gene. V was cut by 4 bases and J by 1 base, with 14 bases left in between.

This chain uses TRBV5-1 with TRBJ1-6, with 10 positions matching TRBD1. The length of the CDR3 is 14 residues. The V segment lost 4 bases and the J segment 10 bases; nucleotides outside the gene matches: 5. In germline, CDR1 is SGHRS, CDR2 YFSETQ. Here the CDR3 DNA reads TGCGCCAGCAGCAACCGGGACAGGGGATCACCCCTCCACTTT. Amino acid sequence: CASSNRDRGSPLHF.

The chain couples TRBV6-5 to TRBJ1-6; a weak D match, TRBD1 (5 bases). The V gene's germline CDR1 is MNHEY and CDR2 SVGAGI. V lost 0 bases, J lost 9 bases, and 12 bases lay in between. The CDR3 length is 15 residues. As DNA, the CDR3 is TGTGCCAGCAGTTACTCGGGGGGAGGGAGTTCACCCCTCCACTTT. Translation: CASSYSGGGSSPLHF.

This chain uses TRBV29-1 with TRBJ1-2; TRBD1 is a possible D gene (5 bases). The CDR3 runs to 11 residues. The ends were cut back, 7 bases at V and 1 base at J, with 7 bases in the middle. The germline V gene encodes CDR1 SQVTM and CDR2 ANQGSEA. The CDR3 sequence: CSGQGNYGYTF. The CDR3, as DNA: TGCAGCGGGCAGGGTAACTATGGCTACACCTTC.

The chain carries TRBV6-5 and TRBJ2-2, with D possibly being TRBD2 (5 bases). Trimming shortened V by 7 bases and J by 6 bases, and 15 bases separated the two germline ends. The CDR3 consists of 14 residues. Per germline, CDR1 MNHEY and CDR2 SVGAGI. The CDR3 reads CASISPSGSGELFF. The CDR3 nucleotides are TGTGCCAGCATCAGTCCGAGCGGTTCCGGGGAGCTGTTTTTT.

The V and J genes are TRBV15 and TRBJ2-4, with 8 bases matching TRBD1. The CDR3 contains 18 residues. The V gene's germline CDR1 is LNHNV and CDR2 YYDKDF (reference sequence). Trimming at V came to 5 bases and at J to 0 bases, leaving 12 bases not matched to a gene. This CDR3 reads CATSGPLDRAIAKNIQYF. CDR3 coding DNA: TGTGCCACCAGCGGACCCTTGGACAGGGCCATAGCCAAAAACATTCAGTACTTC.

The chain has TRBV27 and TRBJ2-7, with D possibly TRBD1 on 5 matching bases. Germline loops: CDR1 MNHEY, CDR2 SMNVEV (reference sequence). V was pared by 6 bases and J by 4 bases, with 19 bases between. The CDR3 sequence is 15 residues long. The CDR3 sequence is CASSLRVPTLYEQYF. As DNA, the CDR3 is TGTGCCAGCAGCCTCAGGGTACCCACCCTGTACGAGCAGTACTTC.

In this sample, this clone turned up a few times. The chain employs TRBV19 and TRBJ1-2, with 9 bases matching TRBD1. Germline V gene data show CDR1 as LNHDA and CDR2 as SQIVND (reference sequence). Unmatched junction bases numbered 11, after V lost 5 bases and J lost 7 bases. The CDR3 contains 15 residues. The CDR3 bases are TGTGCCAGTAGTGCCGGGGACAGGGTGGCTGGTGGCTACACCTTC. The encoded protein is CASSAGDRVAGGYTF.

CDR3 nucleotides: TGTGCCAGTGATACAGGGAATTCACCCCTCCACTTT. Its translation: CASDTGNSPLHF. The V gene is TRBV19, the J gene TRBJ1-6; maybe TRBD1 (6 bases). This CDR3 is 12 amino acids long. V gave up 8 bases and J gave up 7 bases, with 9 bases separating them. CDR1 and CDR2 (germline): LNHDA, SQIVND (reference sequence). Based on the CDR3 plus reference TRBV19 and TRBJ1-6, the full variable domain is DGGITQSPKYLFRKEGQNVTLSCEQNLNHDAMYWYRQDPGQGLRLIYYSQIVNDFQKGDIAEGYSVSREKKESFPLTVTSAQKNPTAFYLCASDTGNSPLHFGNGTRLTVT.

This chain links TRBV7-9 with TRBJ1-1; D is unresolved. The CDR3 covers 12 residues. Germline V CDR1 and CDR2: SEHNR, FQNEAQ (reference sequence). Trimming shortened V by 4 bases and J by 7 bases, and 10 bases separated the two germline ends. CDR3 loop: CASSYVTYEAFF. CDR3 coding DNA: TGTGCCAGCAGCTACGTGACTTATGAAGCTTTCTTT.

The CDR3 region is CASTKGQGGQPQHF. In nucleotides, the CDR3 is TGCGCCAGCACCAAAGGACAGGGTGGGCAGCCCCAGCATTTT. V gene TRBV10-2 combines with J gene TRBJ1-5; 8 nucleotides line up with TRBD1. The trim removed 7 bases at V and 7 bases at J, leaving 9 bases unmatched. This CDR3 has 14 residues. Germline V CDR1 and CDR2: WSHSY, SAAADI.

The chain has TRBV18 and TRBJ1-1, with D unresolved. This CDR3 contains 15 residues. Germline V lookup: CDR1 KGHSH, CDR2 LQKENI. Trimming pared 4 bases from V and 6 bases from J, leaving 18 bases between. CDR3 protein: CASSHGDPDGSEAFF. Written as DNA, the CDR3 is TGTGCCAGCTCACACGGGGATCCCGACGGCTCTGAAGCTTTCTTT. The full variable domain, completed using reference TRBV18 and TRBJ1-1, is NAGVMQNPRHLVRRRGQEARLRCSPMKGHSHVYWYRQLPEEGLKFMVYLQKENIIDESGMPKERFSAEFPKEGPSILRIQQVVRGDSAAYFCASSHGDPDGSEAFFGQGTRLTVV.

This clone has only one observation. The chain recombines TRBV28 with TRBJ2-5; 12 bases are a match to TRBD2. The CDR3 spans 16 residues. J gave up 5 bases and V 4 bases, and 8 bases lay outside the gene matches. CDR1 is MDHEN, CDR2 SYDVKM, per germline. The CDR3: CASSSPGLAGLETQYF. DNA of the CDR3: TGTGCCAGCAGTTCTCCGGGACTAGCGGGTCTCGAGACCCAGTACTTC.

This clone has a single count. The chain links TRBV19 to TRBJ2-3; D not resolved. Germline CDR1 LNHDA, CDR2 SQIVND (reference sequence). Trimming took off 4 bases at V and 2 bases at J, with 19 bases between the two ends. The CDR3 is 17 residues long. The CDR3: CASSRSLTRSVTDTQYF. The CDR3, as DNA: TGTGCCAGTAGTAGATCCCTGACGCGGAGTGTCACAGATACGCAGTATTTT.

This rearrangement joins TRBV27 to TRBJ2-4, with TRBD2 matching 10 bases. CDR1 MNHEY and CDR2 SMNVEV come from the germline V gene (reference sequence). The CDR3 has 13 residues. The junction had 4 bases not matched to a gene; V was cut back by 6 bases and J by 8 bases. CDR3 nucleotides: TGTGCCAGCAGCAGGGGACTAGCGTACATTCAGTACTTC. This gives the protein CASSRGLAYIQYF.

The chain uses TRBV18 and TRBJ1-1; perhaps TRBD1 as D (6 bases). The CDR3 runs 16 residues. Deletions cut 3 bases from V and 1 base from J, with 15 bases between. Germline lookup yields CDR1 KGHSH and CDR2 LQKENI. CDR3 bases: TGTGCCAGCTCACCCCAATCAGGACAGACGAACACTGAAGCTTTCTTT. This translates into CASSPQSGQTNTEAFF.

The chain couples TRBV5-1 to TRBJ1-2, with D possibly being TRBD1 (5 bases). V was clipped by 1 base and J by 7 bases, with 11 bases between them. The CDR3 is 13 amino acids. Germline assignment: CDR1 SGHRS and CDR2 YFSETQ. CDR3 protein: CASSLRQDIGYTF. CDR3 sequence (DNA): TGCGCCAGCAGCTTGCGGCAGGACATTGGCTACACCTTC. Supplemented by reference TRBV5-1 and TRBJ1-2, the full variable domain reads KAGVTQTPRYLIKTRGQQVTLSCSPISGHRSVSWYQQTPGQGLQFLFEYFSETQRNKGNFPGRFSGRQFSNSRSEMNVSTLELGDSALYLCASSLRQDIGYTFGSGTRLTVV.

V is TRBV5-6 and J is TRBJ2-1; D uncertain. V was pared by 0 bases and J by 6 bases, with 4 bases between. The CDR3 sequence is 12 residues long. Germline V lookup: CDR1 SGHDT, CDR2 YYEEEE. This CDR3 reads CASSLALNEQFF. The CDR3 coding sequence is TGTGCCAGCAGCTTGGCCCTCAATGAGCAGTTCTTC.

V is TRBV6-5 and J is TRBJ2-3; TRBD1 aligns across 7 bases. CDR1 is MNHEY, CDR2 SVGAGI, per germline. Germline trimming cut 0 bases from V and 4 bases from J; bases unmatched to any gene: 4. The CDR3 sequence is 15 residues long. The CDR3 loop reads CASSYSRQGADTQYF. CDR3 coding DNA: TGTGCCAGCAGTTACTCTAGACAGGGCGCAGATACGCAGTATTTT.

DNA of the CDR3: TGCGCCAGCAGCCAAGAGGGGGCCTTAGGTAGTTTCAATCAGCCCCAGCATTTT. Translation gives CASSQEGALGSFNQPQHF. This chain uses TRBV4-1 with TRBJ1-5, with D possibly matching TRBD1 (6 bases). Per germline, CDR1 MGHRA and CDR2 YSYEKL. CDR3 length: 18 residues. Trimming pared 0 bases from V and 3 bases from J, leaving 18 bases between.

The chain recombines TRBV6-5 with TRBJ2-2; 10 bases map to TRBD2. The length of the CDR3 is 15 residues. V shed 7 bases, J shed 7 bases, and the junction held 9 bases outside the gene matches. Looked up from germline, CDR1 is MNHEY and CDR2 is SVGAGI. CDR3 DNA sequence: TGTGCCAGCACCGCAGCGGGGGGGCGGAACGGGGAGCTGTTTTTT. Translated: CASTAAGGRNGELFF.

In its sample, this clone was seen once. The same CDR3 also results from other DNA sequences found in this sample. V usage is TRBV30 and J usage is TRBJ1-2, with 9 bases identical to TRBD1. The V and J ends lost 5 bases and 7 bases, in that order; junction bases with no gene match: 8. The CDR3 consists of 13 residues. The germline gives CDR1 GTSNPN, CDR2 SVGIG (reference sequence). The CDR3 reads CAWSRTGGTGYTF. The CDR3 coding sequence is TGTGCCTGGTCAAGAACAGGGGGCACTGGCTACACCTTC.